The entry below gives a single T cell receptor (beta chain) sequence along with its context. The assay was immunoSEQ multiplex PCR, and TCRdb's table has in-frame clones only and misses some. The sample shows roughly 290,000 clones, approximately 86% of them seen only once. This sample was included in a study of blood T cell repertoires in COVID-19. Per the germline V gene, CDR1 is GTSNPN and CDR2 is SVGIG (reference sequence). The CDR3 spans 16 residues. The V gene end was trimmed by 2 bases and the J gene end by 2 bases; junction bases not matched to a gene: 8. The J gene is TRBJ1-2, the V gene TRBV30; TRBD1 matches at 10 bases. The sequenced sample consisted of peripheral blood. The receptor's source is a woman aged 30 to 39 who had recovered from COVID-19. The chain's CDR3 is CAWSPRQGASNYGYTF. In DNA form, the CDR3 reads TGTGCCTGGAGTCCAAGACAGGGGGCGTCGAACTATGGCTACACCTTC.